This T cell receptor (beta chain) was profiled in a study of blood T cell repertoires in COVID-19 (dated by TCRdb to about 2020). As for the study more broadly: Samples covering the acute and convalescent phases of COVID-19 were provided by collaborators in the United States, Italy and Spain. Where available, HLA class I and class II types were obtained from metadata supplied by the sample provider rather than from assay-based typing. Nearly every sample came with metadata listing a de-identified subject ID, COVID-19 status, age in years and sex. The samples were drawn from the first 160 participants of the ongoing ImmuneRACE study and from about 1,200 subjects provided by 6 global collaborators. The dataset comprised deeply sampled blood TCRbeta repertoires from subjects exposed to, actively infected with, or recovered from COVID-19. The repertoires were made available in a free public database intended to serve as a resource for research on the immune response to SARS-CoV-2. The material from the prospective study consisted of cDNA or gDNA derived from T cells, B-cell-depleted T cells, or PBMCs. What the work shows at the level of the full study, not this receptor alone: How much clinical and demographic metadata was included differed by source and by participant, and the metadata was provided uncurated.

This clone was recorded only once. Its antigen is unknown. No base qualities exist here, and no much larger clone lies one base off it. Whole blood was collected in K2EDTA tubes by collaborating institutions according to the institutions' own protocols. For TCRbeta analysis, collaborator samples were shipped as frozen whole blood, as isolated PBMCs, or as DNA extracted from either sample type. The immunoSEQ Assay, a bias-controlled multiplex PCR, was used to amplify TCRbeta CDR3 regions from genomic DNA. As for how the authors treated the data: Within the assay, amplification of reference gene primers was used to estimate how many nucleated cells each sample contained. To quantify the absolute abundance of each unique TCRbeta CDR3 rearrangement, sequence reads were collapsed and filtered. For each sample, productive Simpson clonality was calculated as the square root of Simpson's diversity index across productive rearrangements. Here the immuneACCESS table is served through TCRdb, limited to in-frame sequences with V and J called. Missing clones are a known gap in these copies; in checked studies unresolved V genes cover under half, and the rest lacks a known reason. V and J calls and clone size follow that table, whereas D and trimming were derived from the DNA. Recorded for this sample are approximately 350,000 clones; 80% to 90% of them occurred a single time. The leading ten clones occupy over 1% of the sample.

The CDR3 measures 15 amino acids from cysteine to phenylalanine. Just the 45-base CDR3 DNA is kept, in frame starting at base 1. The germline V and J ends show losses of 4 bases and 5 bases respectively, and no gene match explains 7 bases of the junction. In this chain, TRBV23-1 is recombined with TRBJ2-2; the junction holds 7 bases that match TRBD1. TRBV23-1 is an open reading frame whose function is uncertain. The sequenced sample was peripheral blood. The sequence derives from a man aged 35 to 55 with acute or convalescent COVID-19. CDR3 sequence: CASSLQGELTGELFF. The DNA sequence reads TGCGCCAGCAGTCTGCAGGGGGAACTGACCGGGGAGCTGTTTTTT.